The clone carrying this T cell receptor beta chain was detected a few times. Its antigen is unknown. Germline assignment: CDR1 KGHSH and CDR2 LQKENI. This CDR3 is built from 15 residues. V lost 2 bases, J lost 4 bases, and 11 bases lay in between. Measured with immunoSEQ multiplex PCR; TCRdb has only the in-frame clones, and not every one. The table includes some 360,000 clones, roughly 70% detected once. The data were obtained in a study of shared clonotypes between healthy human individuals. Study-wide points: Rarefaction showed sorted-subset sequencing was incomplete despite large depth. In a few donors, approximately 5% of naive CD4 clonotypes appeared in common. Owing to a small donor count, the genetic and exposure-history diversity represented was limited.

The specimen was memory CD4+ T cells sorted from blood. Subset noted: CD45RA-negative fraction. The clonotype comes from a young man in good health. V and J are TRBV18 and TRBJ2-2; TRBD1 or TRBD2 may be the D gene (5 bases each). As DNA, the CDR3 is TGTGCCAGCTCACCAAACGGGGCGACCACCGGGGAGCTGTTTTTT. Translation gives CASSPNGATTGELFF.